This T cell receptor beta chain emerged from a study of response to subunit inactivated influenza vaccine. Study findings and constraints: With each seasonal influenza vaccination, the authors suggested, few new T cells are recruited.

TCRdb independently ran MiXCR on the RT-PCR reads; one entry per CDR3 protein. The sample lists about 700,000 distinct CDR3 sequences, approximately 14% occurring once. CDR1 and CDR2 from the germline V gene are SGHAT and FQNNGV. This CDR3 has 15 amino acids. The V and J ends lost 5 bases and 6 bases respectively, with 18 bases between them. This clonotype was seen a handful of times. The antigen is not known. The TCR was taken from a man aged 50-59 years who received an inactivated influenza vaccine. The rearrangement joins TRBV11-2 to TRBJ2-3; D is perhaps TRBD1 (7 bases). Here the sequenced sample was PBMCs from blood, taken about 14 days before vaccination. DNA for the CDR3: TGTGCCAGCAGCCGGCGGGACAGTATCCCCGATACGCAGTATTTT. Protein product: CASSRRDSIPDTQYF.